Presented here are 26 T cell receptor beta chains from one specimen sequenced in a study of technical replicates of blood from a few donors. Libraries were prepared by immunoSEQ multiplex PCR; TCRdb keeps only in-frame clonotypes and omits some of them. Of over 55,000 clones listed, roughly 91% are singletons. Sequences were obtained from PBMCs. These receptors all come from a human donor in good health. Some clones in this sample may be carry-over from other donors' samples.

This clone was detected once. This sequence joins TRBV6-5 and TRBJ2-3; D not resolved. CDR1 MNHEY and CDR2 SVGAGI come from the germline V gene. There are 12 residues in the CDR3. Trimming pared 6 bases from V and 6 bases from J, leaving 10 bases between. The CDR3 here is CASRDAVDTQYF. Here the CDR3 DNA reads TGTGCCAGCAGAGACGCGGTGGATACGCAGTATTTT.

This chain links TRBV6-5 with TRBJ2-7, with 8 bases aligning to TRBD2. Germline loops: CDR1 MNHEY, CDR2 SVGAGI. CDR3 length: 15 amino acids. V shed 4 bases and J 5 bases; nucleotides not matched to a gene: 10. CDR3 nucleotides: TGTGCCAGCAGTTCTCCTAGCGGGTCCCGAGACGAGCAGTACTTC. Amino acid sequence: CASSSPSGSRDEQYF.

This chain links TRBV7-9 with TRBJ2-5, with 7 bases that match TRBD1. Germline V gene data show CDR1 as SEHNR and CDR2 as FQNEAQ (reference sequence). V lost 4 bases, J lost 6 bases, and 8 bases stayed unmatched. This CDR3 region has 14 residues. The CDR3 spells CASSSPQGVKTQYF. The CDR3 DNA sequence: TGTGCCAGCAGCTCCCCGCAGGGGGTGAAGACCCAGTACTTC.

This rearrangement joins TRBV19 to TRBJ1-2; D may be TRBD1 (6 bases). The CDR3 consists of 13 residues. Germline values: CDR1 LNHDA, CDR2 SQIVND (reference sequence). V lost 6 bases and J lost 7, with 15 bases in between. The CDR3 sequence is CASRRYQGTGYTF. As DNA, the CDR3 is TGTGCCAGTAGGAGATATCAGGGGACTGGCTACACCTTC.

This clone was seen only a few times. The gene calls are TRBV4-3 and TRBJ2-3, with 10 bases matching TRBD2. The V and J ends lost 1 base and 4 bases, in that order; junction bases with no gene match: 5. CDR1 is LGHNA, CDR2 YSLEER, per germline. The CDR3 is made up of 16 amino acids. CDR3 residues: CASSQASSGSADTQYF. The CDR3 DNA is TGCGCCAGCAGCCAAGCCTCTAGCGGGAGTGCAGATACGCAGTATTTT.

The chain uses TRBV7-8 and TRBJ1-5; D unresolved. The CDR3 sequence is 14 residues long. CDR1 SGHVS and CDR2 FQNEAQ come from the germline V gene. The V and J ends lost 1 base and 0 bases respectively, with 4 bases between them. The CDR3: CASSLVVSNQPQHF. The CDR3 nucleotides are TGTGCCAGCAGCTTAGTAGTTAGCAATCAGCCCCAGCATTTT.

The J gene is TRBJ2-7, the V gene TRBV7-8; 7 positions match TRBD2. In germline, CDR1 is SGHVS, CDR2 FQNEAQ. CDR3 length equals 14 residues. V trimming: 2 bases; J trimming: 7 bases; junction bases outside the gene matches: 8. DNA for the CDR3: TGTGCCAGCAGCTTAACCGGCGGGGGAACGGAGCAGTACTTC. Amino acids: CASSLTGGGTEQYF.

This clone was seen a few times. The chain carries TRBV9 and TRBJ2-1, with 12 bases aligning to TRBD2. The CDR3 is 14 residues long. J lost 12 bases, V lost 7 bases, and 11 bases had no gene match. From germline, CDR1 is SGDLS and CDR2 YYNGEE. CDR3 sequence: CASATSGSLKGQFF. The CDR3 nucleotides are TGTGCCAGCGCGACTAGCGGGAGCTTGAAGGGGCAGTTCTTC.

This clone was found once. The gene calls are TRBV28 and TRBJ1-5; D may be TRBD1 (5 bases). This CDR3 region has 15 residues. The germline V gene has CDR1 MDHEN and CDR2 SYDVKM. V was cut by 2 bases and J by 4 bases, with 12 bases left in between. The CDR3 bases are TGTGCCAGCAGTTTAGGTGGCGGGGGGAATCAGCCCCAGCATTTT. Protein sequence: CASSLGGGGNQPQHF.

This clone was observed once. CDR3 bases: TGTGCCAGCAGTGCAGCCCAGGGGTCCAACTATGGCTACACCTTC. As protein: CASSAAQGSNYGYTF. The chain carries TRBV25-1 and TRBJ1-2; D is possibly TRBD1 (6 bases). The ends were cut back, 4 bases at V and 2 bases at J, with 14 bases in the middle. Germline CDR1 reads MGHDK; CDR2 reads SYGVNS. CDR3 size: 15 residues.

J is TRBJ2-7 and V is TRBV18, with 12 positions matching TRBD1. The CDR3 is made up of 15 amino acids. Per the germline V gene, CDR1 is KGHSH and CDR2 is LQKENI. Trimming at V came to 1 base and at J to 10 bases, leaving 8 bases not matched to a gene. The CDR3 here is CASSPLGTGGAQQYF. The CDR3 DNA sequence: TGTGCCAGCTCACCACTCGGGACAGGGGGCGCGCAACAGTACTTC.

This chain links TRBV7-8 with TRBJ2-2, with 10 bases identical to TRBD2. Germline V gene sequence: CDR1 SGHVS, CDR2 FQNEAQ. Trimming took 1 base from V and 1 from J; bases not matched to a gene: 0. This CDR3 is 16 amino acids long. This chain's CDR3 is CASSLGLAGNTGELFF. The CDR3 DNA is TGTGCCAGCAGCTTAGGACTAGCGGGGAACACCGGGGAGCTGTTTTTT.

The chain combines TRBV5-6 with TRBJ1-2; TRBD1 aligns across 7 bases. The germline V gene encodes CDR1 SGHDT and CDR2 YYEEEE. The V gene end was trimmed by 4 bases and the J gene end by 6 bases; junction bases not matched to a gene: 6. This CDR3 is built from 13 residues. For the CDR3, the DNA is TGTGCCAGCAGCCGACAGGGTCGGGATGGCTACACCTTC. Residues: CASSRQGRDGYTF.

This rearrangement joins TRBV5-6 to TRBJ1-6, with D unclear. Deletions cut 4 bases from V and 14 bases from J, with 19 bases between. Germline assignment: CDR1 SGHDT and CDR2 YYEEEE. This CDR3 has 14 residues. The CDR3 region has the DNA TGTGCCAGCAGCCTGGCGCAGCCCCGTCGGGCCCTCCACTTT. It encodes CASSLAQPRRALHF.

V gene TRBV2 combines with J gene TRBJ1-5, with TRBD1 as a possible D gene (5 bases). The ends were cut back, 3 bases at V and 4 bases at J, with 10 bases in the middle. From germline, CDR1 is SNHLY and CDR2 FYNNEI. The CDR3 length is 14 residues. In nucleotides, the CDR3 is TGTGCCAGCAGTGACTTGACAGCTAATCAGCCCCAGCATTTT. It yields the protein CASSDLTANQPQHF.

The chain uses TRBV2 and TRBJ2-2; 8 bases agree with TRBD2. The CDR3 runs 20 residues. The ends lost 2 bases at V and 0 bases at J; junction bases unmatched: 14. Germline V gene lookup returns CDR1 SNHLY and CDR2 FYNNEI. The CDR3 DNA reads as TGTGCCAGCAGTGAACCAAAGGATGCCGGGACTAGTGCGAACACCGGGGAGCTGTTTTTT. Its protein is CASSEPKDAGTSANTGELFF.

The V call is TRBV11-3, the J call TRBJ2-1; D possibly corresponds to TRBD2 (6 bases). Germline CDR1 SGHNT, CDR2 YENEEA. This CDR3 is 13 amino acids long. The ends were cut back, 6 bases at V and 8 bases at J, with 14 bases in the middle. CDR3 bases: TGTGCCAGCAGTCATACTAGCCTCGATGAGCAGTTCTTC. It yields the protein CASSHTSLDEQFF.

J is TRBJ2-5 and V is TRBV9, with D perhaps matching TRBD1 (6 bases). The CDR3 extends over 12 amino acids. Trimming cost V 3 bases and J 3 bases, with 6 bases left between them. The germline V gene encodes CDR1 SGDLS and CDR2 YYNGEE. The CDR3 DNA follows: TGTGCCAGCAGCGCAGGGGAAGAGACCCAGTACTTC. It is translated as CASSAGEETQYF.

The chain joins TRBV10-3 to TRBJ2-5, with TRBD1 matching 7 bases. The CDR3 contains 14 residues. V shed 10 bases and J 3 bases; nucleotides not matched to a gene: 11. Germline CDR1 is ENHRY and CDR2 is SYGVKD. The CDR3 sequence: CATLRGPREETQYF. As DNA, the CDR3 is TGTGCCACCCTTAGGGGGCCAAGAGAAGAGACCCAGTACTTC.

The V gene is TRBV19, the J gene TRBJ1-4, with TRBD1 identical over 9 bases. The CDR3 length is 13 residues. The germline V gene has CDR1 LNHDA and CDR2 SQIVND (reference sequence). Losses at the gene ends were 6 bases for V and 8 bases for J; bases not matched to a gene: 4. CDR3 DNA: TGTGCCAGTAGCTACAGGGGGCAAGAAAAACTGTTTTTT. As protein: CASSYRGQEKLFF.

The CDR3 DNA is TGCGCCAGCAGCCAAGCGATGGGGCTAACCAAAAACATTCAGTACTTC. Its protein product is CASSQAMGLTKNIQYF. The chain uses TRBV4-3 and TRBJ2-4; possible D gene TRBD1, 5 bases. Trimming removed 1 base from V and 2 bases from J, with 12 bases in between. CDR1 is LGHNA, CDR2 YSLEER, per germline. The CDR3 has 16 amino acids.

The V gene is TRBV7-6, the J gene TRBJ2-6; maybe TRBD1 (6 bases). Trimming shortened V by 5 bases and J by 2 bases, and 10 bases separated the two germline ends. This CDR3 is 15 amino acids long. The germline V gene has CDR1 SGHVS and CDR2 FNYEAQ. CDR3 sequence (DNA): TGTGCCAGCAGCCTCCGGACAGCTGGGGCCAACGTCCTGACTTTC. This encodes CASSLRTAGANVLTF.

The J gene is TRBJ1-1, the V gene TRBV2; 7 bases match TRBD1. The CDR3 has 13 residues. Germline CDR1 SNHLY, CDR2 FYNNEI. Trimming took 5 bases from V and 6 from J; bases not matched to a gene: 6. The CDR3 loop reads CASSNDGTAEAFF. CDR3 bases: TGTGCCAGCAGTAACGACGGGACAGCTGAAGCTTTCTTT. The full variable domain, its missing parts supplied by reference TRBV2 and TRBJ1-1, is EPEVTQTPSHQVTQMGQEVILRCVPISNHLYFYWYRQILGQKVEFLVSFYNNEISEKSEIFDDQFSVERPDGSNFTLKIRSTKLEDSAMYFCASSNDGTAEAFFGQGTRLTVV.

The chain employs TRBV11-2 and TRBJ2-5, with a possible D match to TRBD2 (6 bases). This CDR3 has 15 amino acids. Trimming removed 0 bases from V and 3 bases from J, with 11 bases in between. Germline loops: CDR1 SGHAT, CDR2 FQNNGV. DNA of the CDR3: TGTGCCAGCAGCTTAGATCTATTAGCGGAAGAGACCCAGTACTTC. Its protein is CASSLDLLAEETQYF.

This clone was seen just once. This sequence joins TRBV7-9 and TRBJ1-2; possibly TRBD1 for D (6 bases). Trimming stripped 5 bases from V and 5 bases from J, with 15 bases between. This CDR3 is 14 amino acids long. Germline CDR1 SEHNR, CDR2 FQNEAQ (reference sequence). CDR3 loop: CASSQGQLIYGYTF. CDR3 sequence (DNA): TGTGCCAGCAGCCAGGGGCAGCTCATTTATGGCTACACCTTC.

The chain combines TRBV7-9 with TRBJ2-1; TRBD1 aligns across 9 bases. After removal of 5 bases from V and 4 bases from J, the junction contained 6 bases not matched to a gene. The CDR3 runs to 15 residues. Germline CDR1 and CDR2: SEHNR and FQNEAQ (reference sequence). CDR3 amino acids: CASSHGQGNYNEQFF. The CDR3 DNA reads as TGTGCCAGCAGCCATGGACAGGGGAATTACAATGAGCAGTTCTTC. Full variable domain (rest looked up from reference TRBV7-9 and TRBJ2-1): DTGVSQNPRHKITKRGQNVTFRCDPISEHNRLYWYRQTLGQGPEFLTYFQNEAQLEKSRLLSDRFSAERPKGSFSTLEIQRTEQGDSAMYLCASSHGQGNYNEQFFGPGTRLTVL.